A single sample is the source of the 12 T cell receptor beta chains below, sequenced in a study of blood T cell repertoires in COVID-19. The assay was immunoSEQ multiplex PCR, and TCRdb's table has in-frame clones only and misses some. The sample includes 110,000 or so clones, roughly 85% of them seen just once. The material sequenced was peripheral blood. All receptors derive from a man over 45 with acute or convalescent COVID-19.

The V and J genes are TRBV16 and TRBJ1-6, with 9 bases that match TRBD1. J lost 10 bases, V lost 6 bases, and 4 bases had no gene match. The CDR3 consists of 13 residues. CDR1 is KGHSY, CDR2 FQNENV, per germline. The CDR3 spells CASRGQGNSPLHF. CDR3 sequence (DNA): TGTGCCAGCAGGGGACAGGGCAACTCACCCCTCCACTTT. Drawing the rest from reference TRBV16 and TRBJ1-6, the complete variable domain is GEEVAQTPKHLVRGEGQKAKLYCAPIKGHSYVFWYQQVLKNEFKFLISFQNENVFDETGMPKERFSAKCLPNSPCSLEIQATKLEDSAVYFCASRGQGNSPLHFGNGTRLTVT.

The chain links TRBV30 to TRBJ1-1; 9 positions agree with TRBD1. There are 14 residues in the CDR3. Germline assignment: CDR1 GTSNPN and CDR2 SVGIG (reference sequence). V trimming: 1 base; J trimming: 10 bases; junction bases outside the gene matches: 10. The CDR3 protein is CAWSAPGQGYVAFF. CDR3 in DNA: TGTGCCTGGAGTGCCCCGGGACAGGGTTATGTAGCTTTCTTT. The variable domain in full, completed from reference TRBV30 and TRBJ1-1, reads SQTIHQWPATLVQPVGSPLSLECTVEGTSNPNLYWYRQAAGRGLQLLFYSVGIGQISSEVPQNLSASRPQDRQFILSSKKLLLSDSGFYLCAWSAPGQGYVAFFGQGTRLTVV.

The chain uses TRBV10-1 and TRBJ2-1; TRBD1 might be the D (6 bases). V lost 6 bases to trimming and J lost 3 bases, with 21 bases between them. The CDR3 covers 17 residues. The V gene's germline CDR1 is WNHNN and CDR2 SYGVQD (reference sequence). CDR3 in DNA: TGCGCCAGCAGCGAGACGAATAACAGGGTTCGCTACAATGAGCAGTTCTTC. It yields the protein CASSETNNRVRYNEQFF.

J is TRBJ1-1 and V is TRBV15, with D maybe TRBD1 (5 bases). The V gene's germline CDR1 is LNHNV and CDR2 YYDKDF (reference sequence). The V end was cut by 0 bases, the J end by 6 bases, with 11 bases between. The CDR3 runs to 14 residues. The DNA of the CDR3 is TGTGCCACCAGCAGAGATTCACGGGGGTCTGAAGCTTTCTTT. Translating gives CATSRDSRGSEAFF.

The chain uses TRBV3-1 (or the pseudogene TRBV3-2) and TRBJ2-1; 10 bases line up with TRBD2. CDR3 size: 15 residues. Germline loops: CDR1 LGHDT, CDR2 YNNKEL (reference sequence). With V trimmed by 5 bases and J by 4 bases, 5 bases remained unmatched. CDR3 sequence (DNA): TGTGCCAGCAGCATGAGGACTAGCGGATACAATGAGCAGTTCTTC. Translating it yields CASSMRTSGYNEQFF.

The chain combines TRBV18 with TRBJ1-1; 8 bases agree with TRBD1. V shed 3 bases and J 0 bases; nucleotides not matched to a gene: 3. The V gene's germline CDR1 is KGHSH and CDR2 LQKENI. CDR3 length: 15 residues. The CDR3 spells CASSPLTGVNTEAFF. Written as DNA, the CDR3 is TGTGCCAGCTCACCCCTGACAGGGGTGAACACTGAAGCTTTCTTT.

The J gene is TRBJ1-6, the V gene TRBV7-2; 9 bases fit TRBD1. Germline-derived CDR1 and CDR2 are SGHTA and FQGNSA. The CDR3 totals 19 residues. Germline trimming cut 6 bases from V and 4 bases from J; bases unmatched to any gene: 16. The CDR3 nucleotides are TGTGCCAGCAGTCCAATTCCGGGACAGGGCCGAACTTATAATTCACCCCTCCACTTT. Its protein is CASSPIPGQGRTYNSPLHF.

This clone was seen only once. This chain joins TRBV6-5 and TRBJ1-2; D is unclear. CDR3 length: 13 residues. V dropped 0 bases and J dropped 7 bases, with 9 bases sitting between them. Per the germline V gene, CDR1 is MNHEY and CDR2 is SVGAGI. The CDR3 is CASSYSRLSGYTF. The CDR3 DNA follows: TGTGCCAGCAGTTACTCCAGGCTTTCTGGCTACACCTTC.

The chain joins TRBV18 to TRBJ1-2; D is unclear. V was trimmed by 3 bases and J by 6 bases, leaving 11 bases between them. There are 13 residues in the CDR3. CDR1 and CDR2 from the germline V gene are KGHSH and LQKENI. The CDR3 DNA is TGTGCCAGCTCACCTGCTGTGCAGGATGGCTACACCTTC. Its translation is CASSPAVQDGYTF.

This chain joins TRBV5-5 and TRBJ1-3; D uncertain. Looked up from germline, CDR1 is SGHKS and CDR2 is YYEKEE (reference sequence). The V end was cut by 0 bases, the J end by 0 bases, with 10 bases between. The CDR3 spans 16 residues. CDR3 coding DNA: TGTGCCAGCAGCTTGGCGTTACTGCTCTCTGGAAACACCATATATTTT. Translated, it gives CASSLALLLSGNTIYF.

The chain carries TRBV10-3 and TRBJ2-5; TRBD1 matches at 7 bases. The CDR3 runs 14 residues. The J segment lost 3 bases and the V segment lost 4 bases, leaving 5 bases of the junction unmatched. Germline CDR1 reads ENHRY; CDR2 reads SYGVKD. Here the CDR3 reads CAISGRQGEETQYF. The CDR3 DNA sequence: TGTGCCATCAGTGGTCGCCAGGGGGAAGAGACCCAGTACTTC.

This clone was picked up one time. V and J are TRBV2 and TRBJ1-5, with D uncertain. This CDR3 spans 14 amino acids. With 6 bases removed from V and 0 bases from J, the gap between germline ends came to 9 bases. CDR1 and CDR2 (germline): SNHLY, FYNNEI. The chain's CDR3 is CASRAGYSNQPQHF. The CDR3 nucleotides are TGTGCCAGCAGGGCGGGTTATAGCAATCAGCCCCAGCATTTT. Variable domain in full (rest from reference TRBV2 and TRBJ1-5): EPEVTQTPSHQVTQMGQEVILRCVPISNHLYFYWYRQILGQKVEFLVSFYNNEISEKSEIFDDQFSVERPDGSNFTLKIRSTKLEDSAMYFCASRAGYSNQPQHFGDGTRLSIL.